This paragraph covers one T cell receptor (beta chain) sequence. This sample is drawn from a study of blood T cell repertoires in COVID-19. Study-wide context: Acute and convalescent COVID-19 samples came from the United States, Italy and Spain.

Germline-derived CDR1 and CDR2 are MNHEY and SMNVEV (reference sequence). Unmatched junction bases numbered 8, after V lost 3 bases and J lost 1 base. This CDR3 is built from 17 residues. Some clones are missing from TCRdb's copy, which holds only in-frame ones; the method was immunoSEQ multiplex PCR. The sample includes fewer than 350,000 clones, around nine tenths seen only once; the top ten take approximately 4.1%. This TCR was recovered from a woman aged 55-69 years with COVID-19, enrolled during active disease. V usage is TRBV27 and J usage is TRBJ2-4, with TRBD1 matching over 8 bases. Input material: peripheral blood. CDR3 sequence reads: CASSLAGGIEAKNIQYF. Here the CDR3 DNA reads TGTGCCAGCAGTTTGGCAGGGGGCATAGAGGCCAAAAACATTCAGTACTTC.